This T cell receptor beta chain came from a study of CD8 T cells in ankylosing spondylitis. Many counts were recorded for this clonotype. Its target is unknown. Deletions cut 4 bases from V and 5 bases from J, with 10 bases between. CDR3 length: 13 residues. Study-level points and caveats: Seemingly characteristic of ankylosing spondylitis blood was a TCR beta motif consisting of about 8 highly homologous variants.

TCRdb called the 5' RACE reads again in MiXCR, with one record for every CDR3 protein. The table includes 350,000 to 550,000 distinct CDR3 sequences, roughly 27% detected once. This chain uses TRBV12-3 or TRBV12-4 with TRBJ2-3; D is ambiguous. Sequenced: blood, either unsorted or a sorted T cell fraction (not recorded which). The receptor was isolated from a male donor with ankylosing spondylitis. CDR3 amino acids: CASSSLRGDTQYF. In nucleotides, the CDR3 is TGTGCCAGCAGTTCATTGCGAGGAGATACGCAGTATTTT.